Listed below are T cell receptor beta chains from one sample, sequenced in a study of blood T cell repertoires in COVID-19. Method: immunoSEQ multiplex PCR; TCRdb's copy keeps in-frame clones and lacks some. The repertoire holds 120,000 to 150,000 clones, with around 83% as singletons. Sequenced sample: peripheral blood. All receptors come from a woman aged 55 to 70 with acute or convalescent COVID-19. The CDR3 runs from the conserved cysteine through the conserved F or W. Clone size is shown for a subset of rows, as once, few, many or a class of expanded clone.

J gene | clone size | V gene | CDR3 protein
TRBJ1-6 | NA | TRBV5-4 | CASRTGTAPDSPLHF
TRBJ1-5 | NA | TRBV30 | CAWSEGEHSNQPQHF
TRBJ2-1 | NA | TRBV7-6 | CASSPLAGIFNEQFF
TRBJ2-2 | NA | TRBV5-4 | CASSTGGAGELFF
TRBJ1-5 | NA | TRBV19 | CASRSRGAVSSNQPQHF
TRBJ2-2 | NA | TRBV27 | CASSLVRVKSGELFF
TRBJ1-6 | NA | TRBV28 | CASSLSTGLTLHF
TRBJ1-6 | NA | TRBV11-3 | CASSALNGGNSPLHF
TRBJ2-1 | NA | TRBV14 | CASTVSGGGPNEQFF
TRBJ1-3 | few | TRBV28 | CASCPPAGNTIYF
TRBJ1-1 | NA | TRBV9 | CASSTRDRGGNTEAFF
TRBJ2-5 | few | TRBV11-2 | CASSLNTGVQETQYF
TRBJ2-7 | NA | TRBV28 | CASSSRGLYEQYF
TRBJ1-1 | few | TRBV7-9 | CASSLAGATTEAFF
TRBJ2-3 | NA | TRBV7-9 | CASSPGNPGTQYF
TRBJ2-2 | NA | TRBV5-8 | CASNARGVSNTGELFF
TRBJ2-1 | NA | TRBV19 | CASSISRDNEQFF
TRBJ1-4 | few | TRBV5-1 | CASSPGDSQGKLFF
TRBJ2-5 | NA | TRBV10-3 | CAIRGLAGETQYF
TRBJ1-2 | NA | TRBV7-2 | CVSSLATVSNYGYTF
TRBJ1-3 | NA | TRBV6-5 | CASRSQVFSGNTIYF
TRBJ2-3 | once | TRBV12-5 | CASGFSGGDTQYF
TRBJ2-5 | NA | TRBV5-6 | CASSAKGGGETQYF
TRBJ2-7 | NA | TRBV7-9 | CASSGQGVGGSYEQYF
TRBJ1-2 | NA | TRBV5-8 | CASSHGQTNYGYTF
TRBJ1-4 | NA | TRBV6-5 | CASRTDRGGEKLFF
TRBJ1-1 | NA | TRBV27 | CASSERPQGLGVMNTEAFF
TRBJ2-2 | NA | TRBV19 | CASSIVERFRNTGELFF
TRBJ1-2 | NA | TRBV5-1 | CASSFRTGGMRGYTF
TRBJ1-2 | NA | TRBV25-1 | CASSRSVDRGLRGYTF
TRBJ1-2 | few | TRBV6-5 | CASSRKGYGYTF
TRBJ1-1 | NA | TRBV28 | CASSLWRQGDEKAFF
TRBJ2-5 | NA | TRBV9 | CASSVAPLAETQYF
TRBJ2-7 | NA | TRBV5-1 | CASSKKEDGLYYEQYF
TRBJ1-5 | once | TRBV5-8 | CASSLAGNSNQPQHF
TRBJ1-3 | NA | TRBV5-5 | CASSLLGQGSRSGNTIYF
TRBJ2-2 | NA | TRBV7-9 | CASSSRLAGDTGELFF
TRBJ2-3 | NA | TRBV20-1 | CSASSSEMSDFTDTQYF
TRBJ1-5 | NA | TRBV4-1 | CASSREGSGNQPQHF
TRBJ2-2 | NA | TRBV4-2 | CASSHGLAGANTGELFF
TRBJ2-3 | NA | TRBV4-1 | CASSQVRTGEGTDTQYF
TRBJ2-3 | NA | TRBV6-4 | CASSVHTTDTQYF
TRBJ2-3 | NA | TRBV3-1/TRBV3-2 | CASSQRGGRGDTDTQYF
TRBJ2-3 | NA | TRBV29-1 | CSVVLASTDTQYF
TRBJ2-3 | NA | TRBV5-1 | CASTPGTTSGVDTQYF
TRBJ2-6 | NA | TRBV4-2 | CASSQDRGVSGANVLTF
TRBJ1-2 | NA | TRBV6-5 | CASTQDYGYTF
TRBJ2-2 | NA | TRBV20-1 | CSARRTGELFF
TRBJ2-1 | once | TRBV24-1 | CATSDPRQGASEQFF
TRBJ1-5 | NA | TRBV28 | CASSPAGLNQPQHF
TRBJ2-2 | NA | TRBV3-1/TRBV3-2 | CASSQVRLNTGELFF
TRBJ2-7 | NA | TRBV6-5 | CASSPQTGTYEQYF
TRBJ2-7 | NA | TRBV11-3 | CASSLGVAGALRGEQYF
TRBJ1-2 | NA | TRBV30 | CAWRVKSASGGYTF
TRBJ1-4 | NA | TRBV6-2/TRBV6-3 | CASSGQGRFGKLFF
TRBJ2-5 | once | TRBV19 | CASSPQGGETQYF
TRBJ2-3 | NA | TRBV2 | CASIAGGTDTQYF
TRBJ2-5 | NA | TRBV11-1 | CASSLLTGRGETQYF
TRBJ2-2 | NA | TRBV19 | CASSIMTGELFF